The clone carrying this T cell receptor beta chain showed up just a few times. Its specificity is unknown. The data originate from a study of identical twins. Study-wide points: Clonotypes of the beta chain that were abundant in cord blood carried fewer insertions (memory repertoires showed none). Some out-of-frame alpha sequences were shared by twins, and these showed excess low generation probability. Less excess twin sharing appeared in beta out-of-frame sequences.

TCRdb independently ran MiXCR on the 5' RACE reads; one entry per CDR3 protein. The sample lists some 500,000 distinct CDR3 sequences, 9.6% occurring once. Per germline, CDR1 DFQATT and CDR2 SNEGSKA (reference sequence). Trimming removed 6 bases from V and 7 bases from J, with 16 bases in between. This CDR3 has 14 amino acids. Healthy Caucasian individuals made up all the donors. The same data also went into a second study, on yellow fever vaccine responses in identical twins.

Sequenced material: PBMCs. The clonotype comes from a woman under 30 in good health. The V and J genes are TRBV20-1 and TRBJ1-6; D gene uncertain. CDR3 sequence: CSATIGVNNSPLHF. The CDR3 coding sequence is TGCAGTGCCACCATAGGAGTTAACAATTCACCCCTCCACTTT.